The source of this TCR beta chain is a study of T cell responses to AZD1222 COVID-19 vaccine. Study outcomes and limitations: Donors were mostly white British, more females; clonal diversity possibly underestimated. Baseline seropositivity occurred in only a handful of AZD1222 recipients. Per reports, nearly half of all spike-specific TCRs target regions that are unmutated in variants. Repertoire sampling was restricted to post-peak T cell response timepoints.

TCRdb keeps only in-frame clones here, not all; method: immunoSEQ multiplex PCR. The sample holds over 90,000 clones, 90% seen once. Points on this clone: Its antigen is undetermined.

This CDR3 has 15 amino acids. Per the germline V gene, CDR1 is SGHDT and CDR2 is YYEEEE. The V end lost 0 bases, the J end lost 7 bases, and 16 bases lay between the germline ends. The clonotype was recovered from an adult in good health. The V and J genes are TRBV5-6 and TRBJ1-2; D uncertain. The sequences come from peripheral blood, collected on day 0 of AZD1222 vaccination. The CDR3 here is CASSLGSPWETGYTF. The CDR3 coding sequence is TGTGCCAGCAGCTTGGGGTCTCCCTGGGAGACTGGCTACACCTTC.